Listed below are T cell receptor beta chains from one sample, sequenced in a study of blood T cell repertoires in COVID-19. Some clones are missing from TCRdb's copy, which holds only in-frame ones; the method was immunoSEQ multiplex PCR. The data hold 100,000 or so clones, with about 91% observed a single time. The sample taken for sequencing was peripheral blood. The receptors here all came from a human donor with active COVID-19. The donor label of this sample is uncertain. Each CDR3 is given with its conserved first and last residue. Each record gives: J gene, clone size, V gene, D gene, CDR3 protein, CDR3 DNA. D genes are given only for firm matches. Part of the rows lack a size; the others show once, few, many or a class for expanded clones.

TRBJ2-7 | . | TRBV7-2 | TRBD2 | CASSLRTSGGYEQYF | TGTGCCAGCAGCTTGAGGACTAGCGGGGGTTACGAGCAGTACTTC
TRBJ1-1 | . | TRBV7-9 | . | CASSSTQDTEAFF | TGTGCCAGCAGCTCCACACAGGATACTGAAGCTTTCTTT
TRBJ1-1 | . | TRBV13 | . | CASSLGENREAFF | TGTGCCAGCAGCTTAGGCGAGAACAGGGAAGCTTTCTTT
TRBJ2-1 | . | TRBV12-3/TRBV12-4 | . | CASRDSNEQFF | TGTGCCAGCAGGGACTCTAATGAGCAGTTCTTC
TRBJ2-1 | . | TRBV28 | TRBD2 | CASSYGTSGVVSYNEQFF | TGTGCCAGCAGCTACGGGACTAGCGGGGTCGTCTCCTACAATGAGCAGTTCTTC
TRBJ2-3 | . | TRBV2 | TRBD1 | CASRPTGARTDTQYF | TGTGCCAGCAGACCGACAGGGGCCCGCACAGATACGCAGTATTTT
TRBJ1-6 | . | TRBV15 | TRBD1 | CATSNRQGADNSPLHF | TGTGCCACCAGCAATCGACAGGGGGCTGATAATTCACCCCTCCACTTT
TRBJ1-2 | once | TRBV3-1/TRBV3-2 | . | CASSQKKAAGYTF | TGTGCCAGCAGCCAAAAAAAGGCAGCGGGCTACACCTTC
TRBJ2-1 | . | TRBV7-3 | TRBD2 | CASSLGGGVGNEQFF | TGTGCCAGCAGCCTAGGTGGGGGGGTCGGCAATGAGCAGTTCTTC
TRBJ1-1 | medium-sized | TRBV5-1 | TRBD1 | CASSRGQSNTEAFF | TGCGCCAGCAGCCGGGGACAGTCGAACACTGAAGCTTTCTTT
TRBJ1-1 | . | TRBV2 | . | CANLQDMNTEAFF | TGTGCCAACCTACAGGACATGAACACTGAAGCTTTCTTT
TRBJ2-7 | . | TRBV13 | TRBD1 | CASSLYGDRAYEQYF | TGTGCCAGCAGCTTATATGGGGACAGGGCCTACGAGCAGTACTTC
TRBJ1-5 | once | TRBV5-3 | . | CARSRGNRYRVGNQPQHF | TGTGCCAGAAGCCGTGGGAATCGGTACAGGGTTGGCAATCAGCCCCAGCATTTT
TRBJ1-1 | . | TRBV6-1 | TRBD1 | CASSDRGRGRGAEAFF | TGTGCCAGCAGTGACAGGGGCAGGGGGCGAGGGGCTGAAGCTTTCTTT
TRBJ2-2 | . | TRBV11-3 | . | CASSSTWTTSNTGELFF | TGTGCCAGCAGCTCGACTTGGACAACCTCGAACACCGGGGAGCTGTTTTTT
TRBJ1-4 | . | TRBV19 | . | CASEDSATNEKLFF | TGTGCCAGCGAAGACTCTGCAACTAATGAAAAACTGTTTTTT
TRBJ1-5 | . | TRBV6-9 | TRBD1 | CASRPGGWQPQHF | TGTGCCAGCCGCCCAGGGGGCTGGCAGCCCCAGCATTTT
TRBJ2-3 | . | TRBV2 | TRBD2 | CASTWGLAGGSSTDTQYF | TGTGCCAGCACCTGGGGCCTAGCGGGGGGGTCTAGCACAGATACGCAGTATTTT
TRBJ2-1 | . | TRBV9 | TRBD2 | CASSTQLAGAIHNEQFF | TGTGCCAGCAGCACCCAACTAGCGGGGGCTATACACAATGAGCAGTTCTTC
TRBJ2-5 | . | TRBV6-5 | . | CASSYYPTSMETQYF | TGTGCCAGCAGTTACTACCCGACTAGTATGGAGACCCAGTACTTC
TRBJ2-3 | . | TRBV7-8 | TRBD1 | CATTKDRARDTQYF | TGTGCCACCACGAAAGACAGGGCTCGAGATACGCAGTATTTT
TRBJ1-2 | . | TRBV7-2 | . | CASSLRNSYGYTF | TGTGCCAGCAGCTTACGCAACTCCTATGGCTACACCTTC
TRBJ2-7 | . | TRBV4-3 | . | CASSIQDSGYTYEQYF | TGCGCCAGCAGCATACAAGATAGCGGATACACCTACGAGCAGTACTTC
TRBJ2-1 | . | TRBV7-2 | TRBD2 | CASSLGLAEYNEQFF | TGTGCCAGCAGCTTAGGACTAGCGGAGTACAATGAGCAGTTCTTC
TRBJ2-5 | . | TRBV2 | . | CASSGGVTVRSQETQYF | TGTGCCAGCAGTGGGGGAGTCACTGTCAGGTCTCAAGAGACCCAGTACTTC
TRBJ2-7 | . | TRBV5-1 | . | CASSLGVTAYEQYF | TGCGCCAGCAGCTTAGGGGTGACAGCCTACGAGCAGTACTTC
TRBJ1-1 | . | TRBV28 | . | CASSLTGPNTEAFF | TGTGCCAGCAGTCTCACAGGGCCGAACACTGAAGCTTTCTTT
TRBJ2-7 | . | TRBV4-2 | . | CASSHPSRGYEQYF | TGTGCCAGCAGCCACCCGAGCCGCGGCTACGAGCAGTACTTC
TRBJ1-5 | . | TRBV7-8 | TRBD1 | CASSLERQGAQPQHF | TGTGCCAGCAGCTTAGAGAGACAGGGGGCTCAGCCCCAGCATTTT
TRBJ1-1 | . | TRBV12-3/TRBV12-4 | . | CASSRNTEAFF | TGTGCCAGTTCGAGGAACACTGAAGCTTTCTTT
TRBJ2-1 | once | TRBV28 | TRBD1 | CASSLRGQGTYNEQFF | TGTGCCAGCAGTTTGCGGGGACAGGGAACCTACAATGAGCAGTTCTTC
TRBJ2-7 | few | TRBV3-1/TRBV3-2 | TRBD1 | CASSPRTGKMFGYEQYF | TGTGCCAGCAGCCCCCGGACAGGAAAAATGTTTGGGTACGAGCAGTACTTC
TRBJ1-1 | . | TRBV4-2 | TRBD1 | CASSQDIGQGAKNTEAFF | TGTGCCAGCAGCCAAGACATCGGACAGGGGGCTAAGAACACTGAAGCTTTCTTT
TRBJ1-1 | . | TRBV29-1 | . | CSVRGGGAGSNTEAFF | TGCAGCGTCCGGGGCGGGGGAGCGGGCTCGAACACTGAAGCTTTCTTT
TRBJ2-3 | . | TRBV2 | TRBD2 | CASSGELAGGPDTQYF | TGTGCCAGCAGTGGCGAGCTAGCGGGGGGGCCAGATACGCAGTATTTT
TRBJ1-2 | . | TRBV5-1 | TRBD1 | CASSPTGTGGWGYTF | TGCGCCAGCAGCCCGACCGGGACAGGGGGCTGGGGCTACACCTTC
TRBJ2-3 | . | TRBV12-3/TRBV12-4 | . | CASSPGESDTQYF | TGTGCCAGCAGCCCAGGGGAGTCAGATACGCAGTATTTT
TRBJ2-2 | . | TRBV5-6 | . | CASRPDRNTGELFF | TGTGCCAGCCGCCCAGACAGGAACACCGGGGAGCTGTTTTTT
TRBJ2-3 | . | TRBV3-1/TRBV3-2 | . | CASSQDAVSTDTQYF | TGTGCCAGCAGCCAAGATGCAGTTAGCACAGATACGCAGTATTTT
TRBJ2-5 | . | TRBV9 | . | CASSVGEGGYQETQYF | TGTGCCAGCAGCGTAGGAGAAGGCGGTTATCAAGAGACCCAGTACTTC
TRBJ2-5 | . | TRBV5-1 | TRBD1 | CASSGGTGGGETQYF | TGCGCCAGCAGCGGGGGGACAGGGGGCGGCGAGACCCAGTACTTC
TRBJ2-3 | . | TRBV6-5 | TRBD1 | CASTGAGGFTDTQYF | TGTGCCAGCACCGGCGCAGGGGGCTTCACAGATACGCAGTATTTT
TRBJ1-2 | . | TRBV10-3 | TRBD1 | CAISEPTGVNYGYTF | TGTGCCATCAGTGAGCCCACAGGGGTTAACTATGGCTACACCTTC
TRBJ1-2 | . | TRBV9 | . | CASSPRQYYGYTF | TGTGCCAGCAGCCCCCGACAGTACTATGGCTACACCTTC
TRBJ1-6 | . | TRBV5-1 | . | CASSLDGRGNSPLHF | TGCGCCAGCAGCTTGGACGGCCGGGGTAATTCACCCCTCCACTTT
TRBJ1-2 | . | TRBV5-1 | . | CASSSGEADNYGYTF | TGCGCCAGCAGCTCTGGGGAGGCTGATAACTATGGCTACACCTTC
TRBJ1-1 | . | TRBV4-1 | . | CASSQPENTEAFF | TGCGCCAGCAGCCAACCAGAGAACACTGAAGCTTTCTTT
TRBJ1-1 | . | TRBV10-1 | TRBD1 | CASSEGTGLTEAFF | TGCGCCAGCAGTGAAGGGACAGGGTTAACTGAAGCTTTCTTT
TRBJ2-1 | . | TRBV7-3 | TRBD2 | CASSSTGAGESLEQFF | TGTGCCAGCAGCTCCACTGGGGCGGGGGAATCATTGGAGCAGTTCTTC
TRBJ1-5 | . | TRBV5-5 | . | CASSLLEWSQHF | TGTGCCAGCAGCTTACTTGAGTGGTCCCAGCATTTT
TRBJ1-1 | few | TRBV6-1 | . | CASSEVLRATEAFF | TGTGCCAGCAGTGAAGTTTTGAGGGCCACTGAAGCTTTCTTT
TRBJ1-5 | . | TRBV27 | TRBD1 | CASSPQGRGDGNQPQHF | TGTGCCAGCAGTCCACAGGGCAGGGGGGATGGCAATCAGCCCCAGCATTTT
TRBJ1-3 | . | TRBV18 | TRBD1 | CASSPRRQGNRGNTIYF | TGTGCCAGCTCACCAAGGCGACAGGGGAATAGAGGAAACACCATATATTTT
TRBJ1-1 | . | TRBV3-1/TRBV3-2 | . | CASSHSYRRGAGTEAFF | TGTGCCAGCAGCCACTCCTATCGACGGGGGGCTGGTACTGAAGCTTTCTTT
TRBJ1-1 | . | TRBV6-5 | . | CASSYGEGGAEAFF | TGTGCCAGCAGTTACGGGGAGGGAGGGGCTGAAGCTTTCTTT
TRBJ2-2 | . | TRBV4-1 | TRBD2 | CASSHGTSGGENTGELFF | TGCGCCAGCAGCCACGGGACTAGCGGGGGAGAAAACACCGGGGAGCTGTTTTTT